Sequencing of this TCR beta chain was carried out in a study of T and B cells in COVID-19 patients. Study-wide results and limits: CD4+, regulatory T cell, CD8+ and sorted SARS-CoV-2-responsive or tetramer+ T cells were not yet sequenced. At recovery TRB diversity and richness exceeded healthy donors, after highly clonal active COVID-19 repertoires.

TRB rearrangements were amplified by multiplex PCR with BIOMED2 TRB-A/B primers. MiXCR was run by TCRdb on the multiplex PCR reads, yielding one entry per CDR3 protein. The repertoire holds 12,000 to 15,000 distinct CDR3 sequences, about 28% seen once, with over 6.5% in the top ten. From blood, about 250-500 ng of genomic DNA served as TRB template. In the case of this clonotype: Its antigen remains unidentified.

Deletions cut 2 bases from V and 2 bases from J, with 12 bases between. Per germline, CDR1 MDHEN and CDR2 SYDVKM. CDR3 size: 15 residues. This receptor was obtained from a human donor who had recovered from COVID-19. The chain links TRBV28 to TRBJ2-5, with D tentatively TRBD1 (5 bases). The sample comprised blood. Written as DNA, the CDR3 is TGTGCCAGCAGTTTAGACTGGACAAGTCAAGAGACCCAGTACTTC. This encodes CASSLDWTSQETQYF.